The 12 T cell receptor beta chains reported below all come from one sample, sequenced in a study of identical twins. TCRdb redid the calling of the 5' RACE reads with MiXCR, one entry per CDR3 protein. The sample carries some 790,000 distinct CDR3 sequences, around a sixth recorded once. A further study also used this sample, focusing on T cells expressing NK-cell markers.

Sequencing was done on a sample of PBMCs. All receptors derive from a woman under 30 in good health.

This clonotype was counted a few times. The CDR3 DNA is TGCGCCAGTTCCGGGACTAGGGTTCCAGAGACCCAGTACTTC. It encodes CASSGTRVPETQYF. This chain uses TRBV10-2 with TRBJ2-5, with 8 bases that match TRBD2. With 9 bases clipped from V and 4 bases from J, the junction kept 10 bases outside the gene matches. Germline V gene data show CDR1 as WSHSY and CDR2 as SAAADI. The CDR3 has 14 residues.

This clonotype appeared a few times. The chain joins TRBV12-3 or TRBV12-4 to TRBJ1-4, with 8 bases identical to TRBD1. The CDR3 is 15 amino acids. Unmatched junction bases numbered 10, after V lost 6 bases and J lost 7 bases. The CDR3 here is CASRELGQGIEKLFF. The CDR3 nucleotides read TGTGCCAGCAGGGAGCTAGGACAGGGTATTGAAAAACTGTTTTTT.

The sample holds a few counts of this clonotype. Here the CDR3 reads CASSHTPTLVAYEQYF. In nucleotides, the CDR3 is TGTGCCAGCAGCCATACGCCGACCCTAGTGGCCTACGAGCAGTACTTC. The chain employs TRBV6-1 and TRBJ2-7; D gene ambiguous. Germline V gene sequence: CDR1 MNHNS, CDR2 SASEGT. This CDR3 has 16 amino acids. Trimming removed 6 bases from V and 2 bases from J, with 20 bases in between.

In this sample, this clonotype turned up a few times. The genes are TRBV7-9 and TRBJ2-7, with a tentative D call TRBD2 (6 bases). The CDR3 consists of 14 residues. Deletions cut 0 bases from V and 6 bases from J, with 12 bases between. Germline V CDR1 and CDR2: SEHNR, FQNEAQ (reference sequence). The CDR3 DNA reads as TGTGCCAGCAGCTTAGCGCAGATGGGAGGCGAGCAGTACTTC. Translating it yields CASSLAQMGGEQYF.

The rearrangement links TRBV19 to TRBJ2-1, with D possibly called TRBD1 or TRBD2 (5 bases each). V was cut by 6 bases and J by 9 bases, with 21 bases left in between. This CDR3 is 15 amino acids long. Looked up from germline, CDR1 is LNHDA and CDR2 is SQIVND (reference sequence). The chain's CDR3 is CASRPGTSGQREQFF. The CDR3, as DNA: TGTGCCAGTAGACCCGGGACCTCAGGGCAGCGTGAGCAGTTCTTC.

This clonotype turned up a few times. The V gene is TRBV20-1, the J gene TRBJ2-1, with D possibly being TRBD2 (5 bases). Trimming shortened V by 6 bases and J by 2 bases, and 14 bases separated the two germline ends. This CDR3 has 14 amino acids. CDR1 and CDR2 (germline): DFQATT, SNEGSKA (reference sequence). CDR3: CSARVDRPYNEQFF. CDR3 bases: TGCAGTGCGCGGGTGGACCGGCCCTACAATGAGCAGTTCTTC.

The chain's CDR3 is CASSQKNTEAFF. The CDR3 DNA sequence: TGTGCCAGCAGCCAGAAAAACACTGAAGCTTTCTTT. V usage is TRBV6-5 and J usage is TRBJ1-1; D call uncertain. V was pared by 6 bases and J by 2 bases, with 7 bases between. CDR1 is MNHEY and CDR2 is SVGAGI in the germline V gene. The CDR3 extends over 12 amino acids.

This chain links TRBV5-1 with TRBJ2-1; D possibly corresponds to TRBD1 (6 bases). The germline V gene encodes CDR1 SGHRS and CDR2 YFSETQ. The ends were cut back, 3 bases at V and 3 bases at J, with 10 bases in the middle. The CDR3 contains 14 residues. This chain's CDR3 is CASSSGQNYNEQFF. CDR3 DNA: TGCGCCAGCAGCTCGGGACAAAACTACAATGAGCAGTTCTTC.

This clonotype was recorded many times. The chain combines TRBV7-2 with TRBJ2-3, with D perhaps given as TRBD1 or TRBD2 (6 bases each). The V end lost 4 bases, the J end lost 10 bases, and 15 bases lay between the germline ends. The CDR3 is 13 residues long. Germline V gene sequence: CDR1 SGHTA, CDR2 FQGNSA. The CDR3 DNA reads TGTGCCAGCAGCTCTTCTGGGGGGCCACCGCAGTATTTT. Residues: CASSSSGGPPQYF.

J is TRBJ2-7 and V is TRBV20-1, with D possibly being TRBD1 (5 bases). The CDR3 covers 14 residues. V lost 3 bases and J 2 bases, leaving 14 bases between the germline ends. CDR1 and CDR2 (germline): DFQATT, SNEGSKA (reference sequence). The CDR3 bases are TGCAGTGCTAGGTTACAGGCTGGACCCTACGAGCAGTACTTC. Translated: CSARLQAGPYEQYF.

CDR3 coding DNA: TGTGCCAGCAGCTTACAGGGGGCAGTTCAAGAGACCCAGTACTTC. It yields the protein CASSLQGAVQETQYF. The gene calls are TRBV7-8 and TRBJ2-5, with TRBD1 matching over 8 bases. The CDR3 extends over 15 amino acids. The germline V gene has CDR1 SGHVS and CDR2 FQNEAQ. J was trimmed by 2 bases and V by 2 bases; bases with no gene match: 4.

The chain has TRBV9 and TRBJ1-2, with TRBD1 as a possible D gene (6 bases). The germline V and J ends were trimmed by 1 base and 0 bases, with 28 bases remaining between them. Per germline, CDR1 SGDLS and CDR2 YYNGEE. This CDR3 comprises 21 residues. The CDR3 loop is CASSVLPRPTGKGRANYGYTF. The CDR3 DNA sequence: TGTGCCAGCAGCGTACTGCCGAGACCCACAGGGAAGGGCAGGGCTAACTATGGCTACACCTTC.